This entry lists 10 T cell receptor beta chains sequenced from one sample in a study of T cell responses to AZD1222 COVID-19 vaccine. Produced via immunoSEQ multiplex PCR; TCRdb's table is partial and in-frame only. Among more than 120,000 clones listed, around nine tenths were seen once. Specimen: peripheral blood, collected 28 days after the second AZD1222 dose. All receptors come from an adult who received the AZD1222 COVID-19 vaccine.

This clone was recorded only once. The CDR3 sequence is CASRLGAGGGNEQFF. CDR3 bases: TGTGCCAGCAGACTCGGGGCCGGAGGGGGCAATGAGCAGTTCTTC. V usage is TRBV2 and J usage is TRBJ2-1, with D perhaps assigned TRBD1 or TRBD2 (6 bases each). With 6 bases removed from V and 6 bases from J, the gap between germline ends came to 18 bases. The CDR3 is made up of 15 amino acids. The germline V gene has CDR1 SNHLY and CDR2 FYNNEI.

The V and J genes are TRBV28 and TRBJ2-7, with 8 bases aligning to TRBD2. The V gene end was trimmed by 5 bases and the J gene end by 3 bases; junction bases not matched to a gene: 9. Germline-derived CDR1 and CDR2 are MDHEN and SYDVKM. The CDR3 covers 15 residues. The CDR3 bases are TGTGCCAGCAGTCCCGGGGGGGGGCCCAACTACGAGCAGTACTTC. Amino acids: CASSPGGGPNYEQYF.

The CDR3 protein is CASSLAGGTASTDTQYF. CDR3 bases: TGCGCCAGCAGCTTGGCCGGGGGGACGGCTAGCACAGATACGCAGTATTTT. The rearrangement links TRBV5-1 to TRBJ2-3; 7 bases fit TRBD2. Germline V CDR1 and CDR2: SGHRS, YFSETQ. V shed 0 bases, J shed 0 bases, and the junction held 7 bases outside the gene matches. The CDR3 is 17 residues long. Full variable domain (rest looked up from reference TRBV5-1 and TRBJ2-3): KAGVTQTPRYLIKTRGQQVTLSCSPISGHRSVSWYQQTPGQGLQFLFEYFSETQRNKGNFPGRFSGRQFSNSRSEMNVSTLELGDSALYLCASSLAGGTASTDTQYFGPGTRLTVL.

The chain recombines TRBV7-2 with TRBJ2-5, with 8 bases that match TRBD2. Germline V gene data show CDR1 as SGHTA and CDR2 as FQGNSA. After removal of 2 bases from V and 1 base from J, the junction contained 6 bases not matched to a gene. The CDR3 spans 16 residues. CDR3 DNA: TGTGCCAGCAGCTTACCCCCTAGCGGGCCCCAAGAGACCCAGTACTTC. Protein product: CASSLPPSGPQETQYF.

The chain joins TRBV28 to TRBJ1-6; tentative D call: TRBD1 (5 bases). V was pared by 6 bases and J by 8 bases, with 8 bases between. The CDR3 length is 12 residues. Germline V gives CDR1 MDHEN, CDR2 SYDVKM. CDR3 sequence reads: CASREGDSPLHF. In DNA, the CDR3 is TGTGCCAGCAGAGAAGGGGATTCACCCCTCCACTTT.

The chain recombines TRBV4-1 with TRBJ1-1; D ambiguous. V was shortened by 0 bases and J by 4 bases, with 15 bases between the two germline ends. Germline V gene data show CDR1 as MGHRA and CDR2 as YSYEKL. CDR3 length: 16 amino acids. The CDR3 sequence: CASSQDGSKRGTEAFF. In nucleotides, the CDR3 is TGCGCCAGCAGCCAAGACGGGAGCAAACGGGGCACTGAAGCTTTCTTT.

The CDR3 nucleotides are TGTGCCAGCAGTCCACAAGGGACAGGCAATGAGCAGTTCTTC. Amino acids: CASSPQGTGNEQFF. The V and J genes are TRBV27 and TRBJ2-1; 8 bases fit TRBD1. Germline CDR1 reads MNHEY; CDR2 reads SMNVEV (reference sequence). Germline trimming cut 5 bases from V and 6 bases from J; bases unmatched to any gene: 6. CDR3 length: 14 residues.

The chain recombines TRBV27 with TRBJ2-7; 7 bases align to TRBD2. V lost 4 bases and J lost 2; bases outside the gene matches: 8. This CDR3 is 15 amino acids long. Germline V gene sequence: CDR1 MNHEY, CDR2 SMNVEV (reference sequence). CDR3 nucleotide sequence: TGTGCCAGCAGTTCGCAACCCGGGACTACCTACGAGCAGTACTTC. Its translation is CASSSQPGTTYEQYF.

The chain links TRBV19 to TRBJ2-5; D not certain. Germline CDR1 and CDR2: LNHDA and SQIVND (reference sequence). Trimming removed 0 bases from V and 0 bases from J, with 14 bases in between. CDR3 length: 17 amino acids. The CDR3 reads CASSIDVRTSDQETQYF. CDR3 nucleotide sequence: TGTGCCAGTAGTATAGATGTGCGGACGTCGGACCAAGAGACCCAGTACTTC.

In its sample, this clone was seen once. CDR3 region: CASTAGQGYEQYF. Written as DNA, the CDR3 is TGTGCCAGTACCGCGGGACAGGGTTACGAGCAGTACTTC. The chain carries TRBV19 and TRBJ2-7, with 9 bases aligning to TRBD1. The V segment lost 7 bases and the J segment 4 bases; nucleotides outside the gene matches: 5. Per the germline V gene, CDR1 is LNHDA and CDR2 is SQIVND (reference sequence). The length of the CDR3 is 13 residues.